The 9 T cell receptor beta chains reported below all come from one sample, sequenced in a study of glioma-infiltrating T cells after dendritic cell vaccination. Here immunoSEQ multiplex PCR was the method, and the copy in TCRdb shows in-frame clones only, minus some. This table has approximately 36,000 clones, 70% to 85% appearing once. The specimen comprised blood, sampled before dendritic cell vaccination. Receptors were obtained from a human donor with glioblastoma.

The chain uses TRBV10-2 and TRBJ2-7; D is unresolved. Germline-derived CDR1 and CDR2 are WSHSY and SAAADI. This CDR3 is built from 14 residues. V was trimmed by 6 bases and J by 4 bases, leaving 16 bases between them. In DNA form, the CDR3 reads TGCGCCAGCAGGTCCGGGTCCCCTTTTTACGAGCAGTACTTC. Amino acids: CASRSGSPFYEQYF.

This sequence joins TRBV7-2 and TRBJ2-5; a weak D match, TRBD2 (6 bases). V dropped 5 bases and J dropped 2 bases, with 15 bases sitting between them. CDR3 size: 15 residues. In germline, CDR1 is SGHTA, CDR2 FQGNSA. CDR3 loop: CASSGYWAGQETQYF. Here the CDR3 DNA reads TGTGCCAGCAGCGGCTATTGGGCGGGACAAGAGACCCAGTACTTC.

The chain recombines TRBV27 with TRBJ1-5; 8 bases align to TRBD1. The CDR3 consists of 16 residues. V lost 0 bases, J lost 5 bases, and 6 bases stayed unmatched. Germline V gene lookup returns CDR1 MNHEY and CDR2 SMNVEV (reference sequence). The CDR3 protein is CASSLSDRAGDQPQHF. The DNA of the CDR3 is TGTGCCAGCAGTTTATCGGACAGGGCGGGAGATCAGCCCCAGCATTTT.

The CDR3 is CASSRETGGRAFF. The CDR3 DNA is TGTGCCAGCAGTCGTGAGACAGGGGGCAGGGCTTTCTTT. The chain employs TRBV9 and TRBJ1-1; 10 positions match TRBD1. Trimming removed 5 bases from V and 11 bases from J; junction bases left unmatched: 9. This CDR3 contains 13 residues. Germline values: CDR1 SGDLS, CDR2 YYNGEE.

The gene calls are TRBV7-9 and TRBJ2-7; TRBD1 might be the D (6 bases). Germline V gene sequence: CDR1 SEHNR, CDR2 FQNEAQ (reference sequence). Deletions cut 1 base from V and 4 bases from J, with 8 bases between. The CDR3 totals 13 residues. CDR3 nucleotide sequence: TGTGCCAGCAGCTTAGTAGACAGGTACGAGCAGTACTTC. Amino acids: CASSLVDRYEQYF.

V is TRBV6-1 and J is TRBJ1-1; weak D call: TRBD1 (5 bases). Trimming removed 8 bases at V and 4 bases at J, with 14 bases between. CDR1 is MNHNS, CDR2 SASEGT, per germline. The CDR3 is 13 residues long. The CDR3 DNA is TGTGCCAGCGGGAGGAATCAGGGCACTGAAGCTTTCTTT. It specifies CASGRNQGTEAFF.

This clone occurred once. The chain has TRBV6-5 and TRBJ2-5, with TRBD2 as a possible D gene (5 bases). Trimming cost V 5 bases and J 6 bases, with 19 bases left between them. Germline V gives CDR1 MNHEY, CDR2 SVGAGI. The CDR3 sequence is 15 residues long. CDR3 coding DNA: TGTGCCAGCAGTCCCCCAGAGGGATACGGGAAGACCCAGTACTTC. This translates into CASSPPEGYGKTQYF.

The chain recombines TRBV6-5 with TRBJ2-7; TRBD1 is a possible D gene (6 bases). Trimming cost V 10 bases and J 2 bases, with 12 bases left between them. The CDR3 runs 12 residues. From germline, CDR1 is MNHEY and CDR2 SVGAGI. The CDR3 bases are TGTGCCACAACAGGGAACGCCTACGAGCAGTACTTC. It yields the protein CATTGNAYEQYF.

A single count supports this clone. This sequence joins TRBV4-3 and TRBJ2-2, with 11 bases that match TRBD2. The V gene's germline CDR1 is LGHNA and CDR2 YSLEER. V lost 2 bases to trimming and J lost 4 bases; unmatched junction nucleotides: 0. CDR3 size: 15 residues. The CDR3 region has the DNA TGCGCCAGCAGCCAACTAGCGGGGGGCACCGGGGAGCTGTTTTTT. Translating it yields CASSQLAGGTGELFF.